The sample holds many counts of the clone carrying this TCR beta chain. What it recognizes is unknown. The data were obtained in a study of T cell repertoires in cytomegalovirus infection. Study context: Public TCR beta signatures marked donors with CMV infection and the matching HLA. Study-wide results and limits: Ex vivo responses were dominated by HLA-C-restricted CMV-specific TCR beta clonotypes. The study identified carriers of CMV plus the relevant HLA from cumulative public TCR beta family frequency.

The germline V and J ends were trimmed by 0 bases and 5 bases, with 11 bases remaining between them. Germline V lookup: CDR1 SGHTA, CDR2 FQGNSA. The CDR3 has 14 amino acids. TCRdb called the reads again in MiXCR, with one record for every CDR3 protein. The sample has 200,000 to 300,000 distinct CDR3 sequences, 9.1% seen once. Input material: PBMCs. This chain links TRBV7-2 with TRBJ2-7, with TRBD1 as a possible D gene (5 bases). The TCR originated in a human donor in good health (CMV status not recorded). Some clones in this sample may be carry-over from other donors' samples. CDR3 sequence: CASSLAKGPHEQYF. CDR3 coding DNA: TGTGCCAGCAGCTTAGCGAAGGGGCCCCACGAGCAGTACTTC.